The 18 T cell receptor beta chains listed next were all sequenced from one sample in a study of blood T cell repertoires in COVID-19. The repertoire was sequenced with immunoSEQ multiplex PCR; TCRdb's copy has only in-frame clones and lacks some. Here the sample spans roughly 86,000 clones, under 85% being singletons. The sample consisted of peripheral blood. These receptors all stem from a woman in her 70s with acute or convalescent COVID-19.

The V call is TRBV6-4, the J call TRBJ1-4; TRBD1 aligns across 9 bases. The ends lost 3 bases at V and 2 bases at J; junction bases unmatched: 1. The CDR3 loop spans 15 amino acids. Germline CDR1 is MRHNA and CDR2 is SNTAGT. CDR3 sequence: CASSETGGTNEKLFF. CDR3 DNA sequence: TGTGCCAGCAGTGAGACAGGGGGGACTAATGAAAAACTGTTTTTT.

The V gene is TRBV27, the J gene TRBJ1-6; TRBD1 agrees at 8 bases. CDR1 MNHEY and CDR2 SMNVEV come from the germline V gene (reference sequence). This CDR3 spans 14 amino acids. V was pared by 6 bases and J by 10 bases, with 8 bases of the junction left unmatched. The CDR3 sequence is CASRLTGVGSPLHF. In DNA, the CDR3 is TGTGCCAGCAGGTTGACAGGGGTAGGGTCACCCCTCCACTTT.

The chain combines TRBV5-6 with TRBJ1-3; 9 nucleotides match TRBD1. The junction had 7 bases not matched to a gene; V was cut back by 4 bases and J by 2 bases. This CDR3 comprises 16 residues. Germline values: CDR1 SGHDT, CDR2 YYEEEE. The CDR3 is CASSTGTGWTGNTIYF. Here the CDR3 DNA reads TGTGCCAGCAGCACAGGGACAGGGTGGACTGGAAACACCATATATTTT.

The gene calls are TRBV29-1 and TRBJ1-3; D unclear. This CDR3 comprises 14 residues. V lost 6 bases, J lost 0 bases, and 12 bases lay in between. Germline loops: CDR1 SQVTM, CDR2 ANQGSEA. The CDR3 DNA reads as TGCAGCGTGACACTTCTTAGCTCTGGAAACACCATATATTTT. Amino acids: CSVTLLSSGNTIYF.

J is TRBJ2-1 and V is TRBV19, with 8 bases fitting TRBD2. Per the germline V gene, CDR1 is LNHDA and CDR2 is SQIVND (reference sequence). V gave up 7 bases and J gave up 0 bases; unmatched junction bases: 2. The CDR3 extends over 14 amino acids. CDR3 protein: CASMAGGSYNEQFF. The CDR3 nucleotides are TGTGCCAGTATGGCGGGGGGCTCCTACAATGAGCAGTTCTTC.

This chain connects TRBV6-5 to TRBJ1-1, with 9 bases lining up with TRBD1. This CDR3 contains 13 residues. V trimming: 6 bases; J trimming: 4 bases; junction bases outside the gene matches: 3. The germline gives CDR1 MNHEY, CDR2 SVGAGI. The CDR3 region is CASRGQGSTEAFF. The CDR3 bases are TGTGCCAGCAGGGGACAGGGAAGCACTGAAGCTTTCTTT.

This clone was detected a few times. V and J are TRBV2 and TRBJ2-3; D possibly corresponds to TRBD1 (6 bases). V was cut by 9 bases and J by 2 bases, with 12 bases left in between. CDR1 and CDR2 (germline): SNHLY, FYNNEI. The CDR3 has 13 amino acids. In nucleotides, the CDR3 is TGTGCCAGTACCGGACAGAACACAGATACGCAGTATTTT. Translating gives CASTGQNTDTQYF. Combining the CDR3 with reference TRBV2 and TRBJ2-3 gives the whole variable domain EPEVTQTPSHQVTQMGQEVILRCVPISNHLYFYWYRQILGQKVEFLVSFYNNEISEKSEIFDDQFSVERPDGSNFTLKIRSTKLEDSAMYFCASTGQNTDTQYFGPGTRLTVL.

This rearrangement joins TRBV30 to TRBJ1-2, with a possible D match to TRBD1 (5 bases). The CDR3 consists of 13 residues. The germline V and J ends were trimmed by 1 base and 4 bases, with 10 bases remaining between them. Germline CDR1 GTSNPN, CDR2 SVGIG (reference sequence). The CDR3 reads CAWSGKTVYGYTF. CDR3 DNA: TGTGCCTGGAGTGGCAAGACAGTCTATGGCTACACCTTC.

This chain connects TRBV4-1 to TRBJ1-5, with 10 nucleotides matching TRBD1. J lost 9 bases, V lost 1 base, and 9 bases had no gene match. There are 16 residues in the CDR3. From germline, CDR1 is MGHRA and CDR2 YSYEKL. CDR3 coding DNA: TGCGCCAGCAGCCAAGCAGAGACGGGACAGGGGTGGCCCCAGCATTTT. Its translation is CASSQAETGQGWPQHF.

The chain links TRBV19 to TRBJ1-4; D remains unclear. CDR3 length: 14 residues. Trimming left V 3 bases short and J 8 bases short, with 13 bases between. Germline CDR1 reads LNHDA; CDR2 reads SQIVND (reference sequence). The CDR3 protein is CASSITSSREKLFF. The DNA of the CDR3 is TGTGCCAGTAGTATTACATCCAGCAGGGAAAAACTGTTTTTT. Combining the CDR3 with reference TRBV19 and TRBJ1-4 gives the whole variable domain DGGITQSPKYLFRKEGQNVTLSCEQNLNHDAMYWYRQDPGQGLRLIYYSQIVNDFQKGDIAEGYSVSREKKESFPLTVTSAQKNPTAFYLCASSITSSREKLFFGSGTQLSVL.

V gene TRBV5-1 combines with J gene TRBJ1-1; the D gene is possibly TRBD1 (5 bases). The CDR3 runs 15 residues. Germline V lookup: CDR1 SGHRS, CDR2 YFSETQ. Trimming took 4 bases from V and 1 from J, leaving 14 bases between them. CDR3 amino acids: CASSLGGSGNTEAFF. CDR3 bases: TGCGCCAGCAGCCTCGGGGGTTCAGGGAACACTGAAGCTTTCTTT.

This clone appeared a single time. CDR3 DNA: TGTGCCAGCAGCTTCTCCGGGACAGGGGGCGGTTCACCCCTCCACTTT. Its translation is CASSFSGTGGGSPLHF. V and J are TRBV11-2 and TRBJ1-6, with 12 bases that match TRBD1. The germline CDR1 and CDR2 sequences are SGHAT and FQNNGV. The CDR3 has 16 amino acids. V dropped 3 bases and J dropped 9; count of bases not matched to a gene: 6.

The chain carries TRBV12-3 or TRBV12-4 and TRBJ1-1; 7 bases are a match to TRBD1. Unmatched junction bases numbered 8, after V lost 5 bases and J lost 8 bases. This CDR3 is built from 13 residues. Here the CDR3 DNA reads TGTGCCAGCAGTCTCGACAGGGCCAAAGAAGCTTTCTTT. Encoded protein: CASSLDRAKEAFF.

This clone showed up just a few times. The chain links TRBV11-3 to TRBJ1-4; tentatively, D is TRBD1 (6 bases). The CDR3 runs 14 residues. V was shortened by 5 bases and J by 7 bases, with 14 bases between the two germline ends. CDR1 SGHNT and CDR2 YENEEA come from the germline V gene. This CDR3 is CASSAQGIFEKLFF. The CDR3 DNA reads as TGTGCCAGCAGCGCCCAGGGGATTTTTGAAAAACTGTTTTTT.

This clone was found a few times. The V and J genes are TRBV6-5 and TRBJ1-5; a possible D gene is TRBD1 (5 bases). The germline CDR1 and CDR2 sequences are MNHEY and SVGAGI. CDR3 size: 14 residues. V dropped 5 bases and J dropped 3 bases, with 11 bases sitting between them. In DNA, the CDR3 is TGTGCCAGCAGTCCTTGGGGGGACAATCAGCCCCAGCATTTT. It encodes CASSPWGDNQPQHF.

The rearrangement joins TRBV30 to TRBJ1-5; 11 bases are a match to TRBD1. CDR1 and CDR2 from the germline V gene are GTSNPN and SVGIG (reference sequence). V gave up 2 bases and J gave up 4 bases; unmatched junction bases: 4. The CDR3 length is 15 residues. CDR3 loop: CAWSQDRGPNQPQHF. CDR3 nucleotides: TGTGCCTGGAGTCAGGACAGGGGGCCTAATCAGCCCCAGCATTTT.

This clone was picked up a small number of times. The chain has TRBV5-1 and TRBJ1-5; a weak D match, TRBD1 (5 bases). Looked up from germline, CDR1 is SGHRS and CDR2 is YFSETQ. The V end was cut by 4 bases, the J end by 7 bases, with 15 bases between. The CDR3 is made up of 14 amino acids. The CDR3 bases are TGCGCCAGCAGCCTCTCGGGAGGGGAACAGCCCCAGCATTTT. It yields the protein CASSLSGGEQPQHF.

This sequence joins TRBV7-2 and TRBJ1-5; D might be TRBD1 (6 bases). CDR3 length equals 14 residues. Germline loops: CDR1 SGHTA, CDR2 FQGNSA. V was shortened by 5 bases and J by 3 bases, with 11 bases between the two germline ends. CDR3 sequence reads: CASSPDRSNQPQHF. In nucleotides, the CDR3 is TGTGCCAGCAGCCCAGACAGGTCCAATCAGCCCCAGCATTTT. The full variable domain, in which reference TRBV7-2 and TRBJ1-5 provide the parts outside the CDR3, is GAGVSQSPSNKVTEKGKDVELRCDPISGHTALYWYRQSLGQGLEFLIYFQGNSAPDKSGLPSDRFSAERTGGSVSTLTIQRTQQEDSAVYLCASSPDRSNQPQHFGDGTRLSIL.